This record concerns one T cell receptor beta chain sequence. Antigen specificity is unknown. These data originate in a study of cytomegalovirus exposure and HLA in healthy donors. Study-wide context: In a later analysis, it was reported that the 110 or so validation repertoires had been produced on the same platform as the roughly 700 repertoires belonging to the first cohort.

Data came from immunoSEQ multiplex PCR; TCRdb stores just in-frame clones and leaves some out. The profile shows roughly 250,000 clones, 75% to 90% of them singletons. Points from the study as a whole: Reportedly, cytomegalovirus status was diagnosed with high sensitivity and specificity.

The sequence came from a woman under 40 in good health and CMV-seropositive. What was sequenced was PBMCs.

For the CDR3, the DNA is TGTGCCAGCAGTTACTCAGGAGGATGGACTGAAGCTTTCTTT. Its protein product is CASSYSGGWTEAFF. The rearrangement joins TRBV6-6 to TRBJ1-1; D gene unclear. The length of the CDR3 is 14 residues. Trimming left V 0 bases short and J 5 bases short, with 10 bases between. Germline assignment: CDR1 MNHNY and CDR2 SVGAGI (reference sequence).